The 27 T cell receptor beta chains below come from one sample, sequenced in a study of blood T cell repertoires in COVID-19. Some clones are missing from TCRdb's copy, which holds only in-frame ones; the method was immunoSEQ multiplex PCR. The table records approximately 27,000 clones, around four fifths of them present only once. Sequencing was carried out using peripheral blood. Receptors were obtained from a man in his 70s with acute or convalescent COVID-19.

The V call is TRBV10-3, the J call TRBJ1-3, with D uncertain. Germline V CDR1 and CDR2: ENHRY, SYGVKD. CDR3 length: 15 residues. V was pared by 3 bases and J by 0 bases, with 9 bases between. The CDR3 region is CAISEPNYSGNTIYF. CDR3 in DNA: TGTGCCATCAGTGAACCTAATTACTCTGGAAACACCATATATTTT.

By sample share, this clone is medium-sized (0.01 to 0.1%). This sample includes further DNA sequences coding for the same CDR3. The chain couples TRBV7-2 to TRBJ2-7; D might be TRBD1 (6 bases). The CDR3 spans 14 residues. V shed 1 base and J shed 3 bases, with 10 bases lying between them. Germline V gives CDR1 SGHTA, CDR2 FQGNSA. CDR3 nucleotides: TGTGCCAGCAGCTTAGGAGGGACAAACTACGAGCAGTACTTC. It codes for CASSLGGTNYEQYF.

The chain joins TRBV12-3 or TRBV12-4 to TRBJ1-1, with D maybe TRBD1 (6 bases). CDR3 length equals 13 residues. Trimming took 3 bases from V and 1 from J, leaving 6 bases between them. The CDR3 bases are TGTGCCAGCAGTTTGGGACAGAACACTGAAGCTTTCTTT. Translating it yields CASSLGQNTEAFF.

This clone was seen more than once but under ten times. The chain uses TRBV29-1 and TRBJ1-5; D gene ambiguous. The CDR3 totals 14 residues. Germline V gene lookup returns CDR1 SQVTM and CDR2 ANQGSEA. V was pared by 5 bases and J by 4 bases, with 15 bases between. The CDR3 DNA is TGCAGCGTTCGGGAGGATTTCGAAAATCAGCCCCAGCATTTT. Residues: CSVREDFENQPQHF.

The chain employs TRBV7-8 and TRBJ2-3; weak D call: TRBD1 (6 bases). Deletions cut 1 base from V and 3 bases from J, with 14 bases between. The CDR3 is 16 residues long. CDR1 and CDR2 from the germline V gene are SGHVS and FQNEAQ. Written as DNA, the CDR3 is TGTGCCAGCAGCTTAGTACAGGGACATGCAACAGATACGCAGTATTTT. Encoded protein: CASSLVQGHATDTQYF.

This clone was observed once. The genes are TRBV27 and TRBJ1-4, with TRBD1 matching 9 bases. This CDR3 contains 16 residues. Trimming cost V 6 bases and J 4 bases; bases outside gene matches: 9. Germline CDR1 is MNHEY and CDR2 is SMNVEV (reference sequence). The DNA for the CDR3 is TGTGCCAGCAGGTATTCCTCGACAGGGGGTAATGAAAAACTGTTTTTT. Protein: CASRYSSTGGNEKLFF.

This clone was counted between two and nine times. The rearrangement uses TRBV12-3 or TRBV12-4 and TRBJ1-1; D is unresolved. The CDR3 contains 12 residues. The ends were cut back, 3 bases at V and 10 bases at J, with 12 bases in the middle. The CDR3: CASSFLSFGAFF. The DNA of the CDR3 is TGTGCCAGCAGTTTTCTGTCGTTCGGAGCTTTCTTT.

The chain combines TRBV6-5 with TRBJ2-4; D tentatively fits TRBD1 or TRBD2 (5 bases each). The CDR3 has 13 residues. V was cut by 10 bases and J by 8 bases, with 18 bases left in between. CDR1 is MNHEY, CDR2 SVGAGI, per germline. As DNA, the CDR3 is TGTGCCACCAGGGACGGACTTCGGGACATTCAGTACTTC. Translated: CATRDGLRDIQYF.

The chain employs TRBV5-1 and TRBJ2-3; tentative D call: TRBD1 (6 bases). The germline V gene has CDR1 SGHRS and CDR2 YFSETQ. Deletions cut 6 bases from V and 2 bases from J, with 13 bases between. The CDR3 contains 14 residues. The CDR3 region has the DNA TGCGCCAGCATGAAAGGACAGCACACAGATACGCAGTATTTT. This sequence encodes CASMKGQHTDTQYF. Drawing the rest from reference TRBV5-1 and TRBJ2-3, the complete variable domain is KAGVTQTPRYLIKTRGQQVTLSCSPISGHRSVSWYQQTPGQGLQFLFEYFSETQRNKGNFPGRFSGRQFSNSRSEMNVSTLELGDSALYLCASMKGQHTDTQYFGPGTRLTVL.

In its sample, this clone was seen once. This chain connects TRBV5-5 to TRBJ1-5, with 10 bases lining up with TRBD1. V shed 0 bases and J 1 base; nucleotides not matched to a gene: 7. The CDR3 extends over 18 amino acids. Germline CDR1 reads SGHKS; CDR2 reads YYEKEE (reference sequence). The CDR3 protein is CASSLETGGAGSNQPQHF. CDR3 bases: TGTGCCAGCAGCTTGGAGACAGGGGGCGCTGGGAGCAATCAGCCCCAGCATTTT.

The CDR3 DNA reads as TGTGCCAGCAGTTATTCGACAGGGGCGCGGGAGCAGTACTTC. Its translation is CASSYSTGAREQYF. The chain has TRBV6-2 or TRBV6-3 and TRBJ2-7; TRBD1 matches at 8 bases. This CDR3 comprises 14 residues. V lost 3 bases to trimming and J lost 7 bases; unmatched junction nucleotides: 8. Germline-derived CDR1 and CDR2 are MNHEY and SVGEGT.

The CDR3 DNA reads TGTGCCAGCTCCTCTCGGTTTAATACGCAGTATTTT. The encoded protein is CASSSRFNTQYF. The chain has TRBV6-8 and TRBJ2-3; D gene uncertain. With 8 bases removed from V and 7 bases from J, the gap between germline ends came to 13 bases. The germline V gene has CDR1 MNHGY and CDR2 SAAAGT. The CDR3 sequence is 12 residues long.

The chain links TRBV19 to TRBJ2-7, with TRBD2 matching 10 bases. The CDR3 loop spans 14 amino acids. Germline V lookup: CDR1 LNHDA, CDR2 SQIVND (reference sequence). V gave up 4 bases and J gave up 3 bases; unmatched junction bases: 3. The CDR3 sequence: CASSKREGDYEQYF. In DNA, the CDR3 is TGTGCCAGTAGTAAGCGGGAGGGGGACTACGAGCAGTACTTC. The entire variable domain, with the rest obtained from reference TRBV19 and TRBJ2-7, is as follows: DGGITQSPKYLFRKEGQNVTLSCEQNLNHDAMYWYRQDPGQGLRLIYYSQIVNDFQKGDIAEGYSVSREKKESFPLTVTSAQKNPTAFYLCASSKREGDYEQYFGPGTRLTVT.

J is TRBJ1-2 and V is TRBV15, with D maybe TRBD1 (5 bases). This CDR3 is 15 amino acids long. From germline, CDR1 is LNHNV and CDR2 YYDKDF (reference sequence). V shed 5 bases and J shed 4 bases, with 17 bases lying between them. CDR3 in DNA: TGTGCCACCAGCGAAGCCCCGGGACTGAGCTATGGCTACACCTTC. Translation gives CATSEAPGLSYGYTF.

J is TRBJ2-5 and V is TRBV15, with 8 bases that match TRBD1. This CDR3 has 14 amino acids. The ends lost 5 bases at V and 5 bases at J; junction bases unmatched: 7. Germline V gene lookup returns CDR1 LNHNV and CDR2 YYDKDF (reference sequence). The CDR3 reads CATSETGAEETQYF. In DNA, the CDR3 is TGTGCCACCAGCGAGACAGGGGCGGAGGAGACCCAGTACTTC. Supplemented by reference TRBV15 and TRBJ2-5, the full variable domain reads DAMVIQNPRYQVTQFGKPVTLSCSQTLNHNVMYWYQQKSSQAPKLLFHYYDKDFNNEADTPDNFQSRRPNTSFCFLDIRSPGLGDTAMYLCATSETGAEETQYFGPGTRLLVL.

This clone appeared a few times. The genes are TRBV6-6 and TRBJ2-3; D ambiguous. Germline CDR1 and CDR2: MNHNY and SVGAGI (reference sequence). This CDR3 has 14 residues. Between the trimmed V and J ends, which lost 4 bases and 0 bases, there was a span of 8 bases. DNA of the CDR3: TGTGCCAGCAGTTCCCCGGGTAGCACAGATACGCAGTATTTT. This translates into CASSSPGSTDTQYF.

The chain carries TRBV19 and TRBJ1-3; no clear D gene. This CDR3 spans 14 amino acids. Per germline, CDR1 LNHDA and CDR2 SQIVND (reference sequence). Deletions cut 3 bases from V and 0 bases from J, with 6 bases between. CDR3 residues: CASSMFSSGNTIYF. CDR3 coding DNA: TGTGCCAGTAGTATGTTCAGCTCTGGAAACACCATATATTTT. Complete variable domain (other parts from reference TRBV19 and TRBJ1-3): DGGITQSPKYLFRKEGQNVTLSCEQNLNHDAMYWYRQDPGQGLRLIYYSQIVNDFQKGDIAEGYSVSREKKESFPLTVTSAQKNPTAFYLCASSMFSSGNTIYFGEGSWLTVV.

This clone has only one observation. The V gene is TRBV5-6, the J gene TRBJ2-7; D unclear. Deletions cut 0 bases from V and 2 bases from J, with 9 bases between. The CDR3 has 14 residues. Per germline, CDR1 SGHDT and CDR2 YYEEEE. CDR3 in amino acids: CASSLASSTYEQYF. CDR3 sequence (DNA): TGTGCCAGCAGCTTGGCGTCTAGTACCTACGAGCAGTACTTC.

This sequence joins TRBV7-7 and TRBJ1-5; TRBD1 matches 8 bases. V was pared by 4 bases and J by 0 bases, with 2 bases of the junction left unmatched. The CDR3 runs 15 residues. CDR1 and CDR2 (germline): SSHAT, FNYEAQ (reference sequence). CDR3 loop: CASSWGQVSNQPQHF. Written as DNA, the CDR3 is TGTGCCAGCAGCTGGGGACAGGTTAGCAATCAGCCCCAGCATTTT.

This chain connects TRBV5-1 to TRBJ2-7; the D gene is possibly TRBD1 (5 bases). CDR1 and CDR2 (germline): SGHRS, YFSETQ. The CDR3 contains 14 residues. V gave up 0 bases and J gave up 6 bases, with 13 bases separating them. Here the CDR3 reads CASSLEYRKAEQYF. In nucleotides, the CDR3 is TGCGCCAGCAGCTTGGAGTACAGGAAAGCCGAGCAGTACTTC. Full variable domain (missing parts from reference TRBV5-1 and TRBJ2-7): KAGVTQTPRYLIKTRGQQVTLSCSPISGHRSVSWYQQTPGQGLQFLFEYFSETQRNKGNFPGRFSGRQFSNSRSEMNVSTLELGDSALYLCASSLEYRKAEQYFGPGTRLTVT.

CDR3 DNA: TGCAGCGTTTACATCCTCTACGAGCAGTACTTC. Translation gives CSVYILYEQYF. The chain carries TRBV29-1 and TRBJ2-7; D not resolved. With 5 bases removed from V and 3 bases from J, the gap between germline ends came to 8 bases. Per germline, CDR1 SQVTM and CDR2 ANQGSEA. The CDR3 sequence is 11 residues long.

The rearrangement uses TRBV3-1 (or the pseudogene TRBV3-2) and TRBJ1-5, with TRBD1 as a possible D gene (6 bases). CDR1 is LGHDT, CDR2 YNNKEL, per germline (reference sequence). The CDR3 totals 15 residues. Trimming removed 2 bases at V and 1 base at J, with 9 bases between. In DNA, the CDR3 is TGTGCCAGCAGCCAACAAACAGGGAGCAATCAGCCCCAGCATTTT. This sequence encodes CASSQQTGSNQPQHF.

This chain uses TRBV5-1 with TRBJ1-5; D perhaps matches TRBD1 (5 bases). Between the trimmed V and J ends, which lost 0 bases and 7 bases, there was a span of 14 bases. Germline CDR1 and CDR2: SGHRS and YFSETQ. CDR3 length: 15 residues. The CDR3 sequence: CASSLGTQGGQPQHF. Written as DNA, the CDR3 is TGCGCCAGCAGCTTGGGAACTCAGGGTGGCCAGCCCCAGCATTTT.

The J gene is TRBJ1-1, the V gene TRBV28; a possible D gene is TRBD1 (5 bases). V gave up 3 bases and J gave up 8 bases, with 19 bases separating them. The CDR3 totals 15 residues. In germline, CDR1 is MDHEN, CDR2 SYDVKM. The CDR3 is CASSLVGGTFREAFF. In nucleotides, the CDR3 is TGTGCCAGCAGTTTGGTGGGGGGAACCTTCAGGGAAGCTTTCTTT.

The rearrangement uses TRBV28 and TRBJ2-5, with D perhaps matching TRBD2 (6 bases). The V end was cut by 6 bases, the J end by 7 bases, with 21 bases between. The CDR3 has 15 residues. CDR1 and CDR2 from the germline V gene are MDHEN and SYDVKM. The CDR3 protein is CASSRGAVGGGTQYF. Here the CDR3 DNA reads TGTGCCAGCAGCCGAGGGGCGGTGGGAGGAGGGACCCAGTACTTC.

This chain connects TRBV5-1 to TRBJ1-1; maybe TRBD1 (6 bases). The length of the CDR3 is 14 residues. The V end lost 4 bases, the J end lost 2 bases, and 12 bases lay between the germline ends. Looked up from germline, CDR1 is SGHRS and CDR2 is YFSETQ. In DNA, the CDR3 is TGCGCCAGCAGCCAGGGGACTACTAACACTGAAGCTTTCTTT. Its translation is CASSQGTTNTEAFF.

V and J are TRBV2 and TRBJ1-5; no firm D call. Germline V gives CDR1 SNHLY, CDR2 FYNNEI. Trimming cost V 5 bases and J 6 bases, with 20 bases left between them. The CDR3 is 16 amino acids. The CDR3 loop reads CASSHPDSVPGQPQHF. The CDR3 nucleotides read TGTGCCAGCAGTCACCCTGATTCCGTCCCGGGTCAGCCCCAGCATTTT.